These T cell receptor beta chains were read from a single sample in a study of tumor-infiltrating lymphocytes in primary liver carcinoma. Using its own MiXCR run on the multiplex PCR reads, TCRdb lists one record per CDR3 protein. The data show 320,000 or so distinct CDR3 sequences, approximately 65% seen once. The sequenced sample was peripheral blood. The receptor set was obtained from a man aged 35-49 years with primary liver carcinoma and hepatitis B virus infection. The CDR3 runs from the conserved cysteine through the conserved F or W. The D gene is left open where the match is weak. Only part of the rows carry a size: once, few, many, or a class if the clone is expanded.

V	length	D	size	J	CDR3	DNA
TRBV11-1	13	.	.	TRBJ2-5	CASSPAGQETHYF	TGTGCCAGCAGCCCCGCGGGGCAGGAGACCCACTACTTC
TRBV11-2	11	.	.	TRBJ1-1	CDGSLDTEAFF	TGTGACGGCAGCTTAGACACTGAAGCTTTCTTT
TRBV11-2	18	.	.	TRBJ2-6	CASCSIRPTSSGANVLTF	TGTGCCAGCTGTTCGATAAGGCCGACCAGCTCTGGGGCCAACGTCCTGACTTTC
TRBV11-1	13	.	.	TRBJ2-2	CASGLMNTGELLF	TGTGCCAGCGGCTTAATGAACACCGGGGAACTGTTATTT
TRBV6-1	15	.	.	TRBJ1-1	CASSERALGSTEAFF	TGTGCCAGCAGTGAAAGGGCCTTAGGGAGCACTGAAGCTTTCTTT
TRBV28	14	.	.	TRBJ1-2	CASSFPGGAYGYTF	TGTGCCAGCAGTTTCCCTGGGGGGGCCTATGGCTACACCTTC
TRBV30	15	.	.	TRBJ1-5	CAWSEGGYSNQPQHF	TGTGCCTGGAGTGAGGGGGGCTATAGCAATCAGCCCCAGCATTTT
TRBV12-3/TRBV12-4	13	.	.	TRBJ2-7	CASSPDPQREQYF	TGTGCCAGCAGTCCAGATCCCCAGAGGGAGCAGTACTTC
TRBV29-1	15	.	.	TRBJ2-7	CSVEDMERNTPQQYF	TGCAGCGTTGAAGATATGGAGCGGAACACTCCGCAGCAGTACTTC
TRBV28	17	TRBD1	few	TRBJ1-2	CASSPGQALRDNYGYTF	TGTGCCAGCAGCCCGGGACAGGCCCTGAGGGATAACTATGGCTACACCTTC
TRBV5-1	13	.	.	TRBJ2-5	CASSLGAEETQYF	TGCGCCAGCAGCTTGGGCGCGGAGGAGACCCAGTACTTC
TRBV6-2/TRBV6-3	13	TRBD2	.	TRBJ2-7	CASRTSGGYEQYF	TGTGCCAGCAGGACTAGCGGGGGGTACGAGCAGTACTTC
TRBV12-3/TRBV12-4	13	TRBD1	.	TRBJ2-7	CASTPRGLYEQYF	TGTGCCAGCACCCCCAGGGGGCTATACGAGCAGTACTTC
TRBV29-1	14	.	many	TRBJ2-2	CSVAGFRNTGELFF	TGCAGCGTTGCTGGATTTAGGAACACCGGGGAGCTGTTTTTT
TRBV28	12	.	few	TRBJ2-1	CASSLYAGKQFF	TGTGCCAGCAGTTTATACGCGGGTAAGCAGTTCTTC
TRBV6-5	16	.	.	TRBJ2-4	CASSDPGAQANNIQYF	TGTGCCAGCAGTGATCCTGGGGCACAAGCCAATAACATTCAGTACTTC
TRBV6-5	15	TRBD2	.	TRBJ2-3	CASSYMGLAPDAQYF	TGTGCCAGCAGTTATATGGGACTAGCTCCCGATGCGCAGTATTTT
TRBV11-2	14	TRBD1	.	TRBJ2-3	CASSQGASTDTQYF	TGTGCCAGCAGTCAGGGGGCTAGCACAGATACGCAGTACTTT
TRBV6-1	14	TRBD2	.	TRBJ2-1	CASSEGTSENEQFF	TGTGCCAGCAGTGAAGGGACTAGCGAAAATGAGCAGTTCTTC
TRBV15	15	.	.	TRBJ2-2	CATSRDMQGAGELFF	TGTGCCACCAGCAGAGATATGCAGGGCGCCGGGGAGCTGTTTTTT
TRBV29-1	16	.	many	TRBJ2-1	CSVEGATGFGFDEQFF	TGCAGCGTTGAAGGGGCGACAGGTTTTGGATTTGATGAGCAGTTCTTC
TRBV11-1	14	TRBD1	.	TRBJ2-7	CANSTETGVYEQYF	TGTGCCAACAGCACCGAGACAGGGGTATACGAGCAGTACTTC
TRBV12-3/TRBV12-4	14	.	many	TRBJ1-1	CASSLQATNTEAFF	TGTGCCAGCAGTTTACAGGCGACGAACACTGAAGCTTTCTTT
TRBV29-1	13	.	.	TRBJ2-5	CSIEDPVQETQYF	TGCAGCATTGAAGATCCGGTACAGGAGACCCAGTACTTC